Below, 29 T cell receptor beta chains from the same sample are listed, as sequenced in a study of T cells in Graves' hyperthyroidism and ophthalmopathy. RNA transcripts gave rise to amplified TCR beta CDR3 regions. The HTBI set primed first-round TCR CDR3 RT-PCR. TCRdb reanalysed the multiplex PCR reads using MiXCR and keeps one entry per CDR3 protein. The sample lists fewer than 350,000 distinct CDR3 sequences; around 19% were seen once. The material sequenced was blood. Source of these receptors: a man aged 50-59 years with Graves' ophthalmopathy.

Notes on this clonotype: It may be a read error: a sequence one base away is much more abundant. The rearrangement links TRBV11-2 to TRBJ2-5; 10 nucleotides match TRBD1. This CDR3 is 13 amino acids long. Per germline, CDR1 SGHAT and CDR2 FQNNGV. The CDR3 is CAGSRDRGVTQYF. In DNA, the CDR3 is TGTGCCGGCAGCCGGGACAGGGGAGTGACCCAGTACTTC.

The sample holds a few counts of this clonotype. This clone may be a read error of a much larger clone one base away. The rearrangement uses TRBV2 and TRBJ1-5, with a weak D call TRBD1 (5 bases). The CDR3 is 14 amino acids. Trimming took 5 bases from V and 0 from J, leaving 8 bases between them. From germline, CDR1 is SNHLY and CDR2 FYNNEI. The DNA of the CDR3 is TGTGCCAGCAGTCCGGGGGGTAGCAATCAGCCCCAGCATTTT. This sequence encodes CASSPGGSNQPQHF.

At least ten counts were recorded for this clonotype. The V gene is TRBV3-1, the J gene TRBJ1-2; D perhaps matches TRBD1 (6 bases). Germline V CDR1 and CDR2: LGHDT, YNNKEL (reference sequence). CDR3 length: 16 residues. V was trimmed by 5 bases and J by 0 bases, leaving 16 bases between them. The CDR3 spells CASSTFGQTSNYGYTF. The CDR3 coding sequence is TGTGCCAGCAGCACATTCGGACAGACTTCTAACTATGGCTACACCTTC.

This clonotype appeared once. The chain is built from TRBV7-6 and TRBJ2-3; D is uncertain. Trimming cost V 5 bases and J 4 bases, with 16 bases left between them. Germline V lookup: CDR1 SGHVS, CDR2 FNYEAQ. The CDR3 totals 15 residues. Written as DNA, the CDR3 is TGTGCCAGCAGCCCCCTAGGTACTGGCGCAGATACGCAGTATTTT. Protein product: CASSPLGTGADTQYF. Together with reference TRBV7-6 and TRBJ2-3, the CDR3 gives the full variable domain: GAGVSQSPRYKVTKRGQDVALRCDPISGHVSLYWYRQALGQGPEFLTYFNYEAQQDKSGLPNDRFSAERPEGSISTLTIQRTEQRDSAMYRCASSPLGTGADTQYFGPGTRLTVL.

This clonotype has only a few counts. The gene calls are TRBV6-5 and TRBJ2-2; 12 bases are shared with TRBD2. This CDR3 contains 16 residues. After removal of 2 bases from V and 6 bases from J, the junction contained 4 bases not matched to a gene. Germline V gene sequence: CDR1 MNHEY, CDR2 SVGAGI. The CDR3 nucleotides read TGTGCCAGCAGTTACCTGACTAGCGGGAGACCCGGGGAGCTGTTTTTT. It codes for CASSYLTSGRPGELFF.

The table lists this clonotype with many counts. DNA of the CDR3: TGTGCCAGCAGTTACTGGGTGGGCACTGAAGCTTTCTTT. It translates to CASSYWVGTEAFF. The rearrangement joins TRBV6-2 or TRBV6-3 to TRBJ1-1; D uncertain. Deletions cut 1 base from V and 4 bases from J, with 7 bases between. Germline CDR1 MNHEY, CDR2 SVGEGT. The CDR3 covers 13 residues.

V gene TRBV9 combines with J gene TRBJ2-2; 13 nucleotides agree with TRBD2. The CDR3 consists of 17 residues. Trimming at V came to 3 bases and at J to 5 bases, leaving 7 bases not matched to a gene. Germline V lookup: CDR1 SGDLS, CDR2 YYNGEE. CDR3: CASSAPGLAGVTGELFF. CDR3 DNA: TGTGCCAGCAGCGCCCCAGGACTAGCGGGAGTTACCGGGGAGCTGTTTTTT.

In this sample, this clonotype turned up a few times. V usage is TRBV6-1 and J usage is TRBJ2-2; a weak D match, TRBD2 (5 bases). V dropped 6 bases and J dropped 7 bases, with 6 bases sitting between them. The CDR3 loop spans 11 amino acids. The germline CDR1 and CDR2 sequences are MNHNS and SASEGT. CDR3 protein: CASRRGGELFF. DNA for the CDR3: TGTGCCAGCAGACGGGGCGGGGAGCTGTTTTTT.

V gene TRBV14 combines with J gene TRBJ2-7; 12 bases line up with TRBD1. Germline lookup yields CDR1 SGHDN and CDR2 FVKESK. The junction had 7 bases not matched to a gene; V was cut back by 1 base and J by 0 bases. The CDR3 loop spans 18 amino acids. The chain's CDR3 is CASSQAVPGQGASYEQYF. The CDR3 nucleotides read TGTGCCAGCAGCCAAGCGGTTCCGGGACAGGGGGCCTCCTACGAGCAGTACTTC.

This clonotype was observed at least ten times. The rearrangement links TRBV3-1 to TRBJ2-1; perhaps TRBD2 as D (6 bases). Germline CDR1 LGHDT, CDR2 YNNKEL (reference sequence). Trimming pared 3 bases from V and 7 bases from J, leaving 16 bases between. CDR3 length: 15 amino acids. In nucleotides, the CDR3 is TGTGCCAGCAGCCACCTAGCGCACCCTAGGAATGAGCAGTTCTTC. Residues: CASSHLAHPRNEQFF.

J is TRBJ2-7 and V is TRBV19, with TRBD1 matching over 9 bases. The CDR3 covers 14 residues. J was trimmed by 2 bases and V by 6 bases; bases with no gene match: 5. Germline V gene lookup returns CDR1 LNHDA and CDR2 SQIVND (reference sequence). The CDR3 sequence: CASRAGTGTYEQYF. The CDR3 nucleotides read TGTGCCAGTAGGGCCGGGACAGGGACCTACGAGCAGTACTTC.

This clonotype has just a few counts. This sequence joins TRBV12-3 or TRBV12-4 and TRBJ1-6; TRBD1 might be the D (5 bases). Trimming left V 7 bases short and J 2 bases short, with 6 bases between. The CDR3 is 13 residues long. The CDR3 region is CASTTAYNSPLHF. The CDR3 bases are TGTGCCAGCACGACAGCCTATAATTCACCCCTCCACTTT.

This clonotype was detected a few times. The chain recombines TRBV7-9 with TRBJ2-5; 8 nucleotides agree with TRBD2. Germline V gives CDR1 SEHNR, CDR2 FQNEAQ (reference sequence). V lost 5 bases to trimming and J lost 5 bases; unmatched junction nucleotides: 7. The CDR3 consists of 14 residues. The CDR3 DNA follows: TGTGCCAGCAGCCCAGCGGGGGCCCCGGAGACCCAGTACTTC. Encoded protein: CASSPAGAPETQYF.

J is TRBJ2-3 and V is TRBV9, with 7 nucleotides matching TRBD1. Per the germline V gene, CDR1 is SGDLS and CDR2 is YYNGEE. The V segment lost 4 bases and the J segment 2 bases; nucleotides outside the gene matches: 7. This CDR3 is built from 15 residues. CDR3 amino acids: CASSLRQGNTDTQYF. DNA of the CDR3: TGTGCCAGCAGCCTGCGACAGGGTAACACAGATACGCAGTATTTT.

The V call is TRBV27, the J call TRBJ2-7; the match to TRBD2 covers 12 bases. V dropped 4 bases and J dropped 3; count of bases not matched to a gene: 4. Germline-derived CDR1 and CDR2 are MNHEY and SMNVEV (reference sequence). The CDR3 is 15 amino acids. This chain's CDR3 is CASSSLAGGLYEQYF. The CDR3 DNA sequence: TGTGCCAGCAGTTCTCTAGCGGGAGGGCTCTACGAGCAGTACTTC.

The J gene is TRBJ1-1, the V gene TRBV6-1; no reliable D call. The germline V gene has CDR1 MNHNS and CDR2 SASEGT. The CDR3 runs 10 residues. V was clipped by 8 bases and J by 1 base, with 2 bases between them. The CDR3 region is CASPNTEAFF. The CDR3 DNA follows: TGTGCCAGCCCGAACACTGAAGCTTTCTTT.

This clonotype was counted ten times or more. J is TRBJ2-4 and V is TRBV7-9; D possibly corresponds to TRBD1 (5 bases). Germline V gives CDR1 SEHNR, CDR2 FQNEAQ (reference sequence). Trimming removed 2 bases at V and 0 bases at J, with 14 bases between. This CDR3 has 17 residues. CDR3 region: CASSLRSDRLAKNIQYF. The DNA for the CDR3 is TGTGCCAGCAGCTTAAGGAGTGACAGACTAGCCAAAAACATTCAGTACTTC.

This clonotype appeared a few times. The chain has TRBV24-1 and TRBJ2-1; D uncertain. V lost 0 bases and J lost 0, with 5 bases in between. The length of the CDR3 is 15 residues. Germline V lookup: CDR1 KGHDR, CDR2 SFDVKD. CDR3 bases: TGTGCCACCAGTGATTTGACTTACTCCTACAATGAGCAGTTCTTC. It codes for CATSDLTYSYNEQFF.

V and J are TRBV11-3 and TRBJ2-1; 11 nucleotides line up with TRBD2. The CDR3 sequence is 16 residues long. Germline V gene lookup returns CDR1 SGHNT and CDR2 YENEEA. The ends lost 1 base at V and 8 bases at J; junction bases unmatched: 7. CDR3 region: CASSLGLAGGFDEQFF. CDR3 sequence (DNA): TGTGCCAGCAGCTTAGGTCTAGCGGGAGGATTCGATGAGCAGTTCTTC.

The chain uses TRBV7-2 and TRBJ2-7; 12 nucleotides line up with TRBD2. CDR1 SGHTA and CDR2 FQGNSA come from the germline V gene. This CDR3 region has 16 residues. The junction had 7 bases not matched to a gene; V was cut back by 3 bases and J by 4 bases. CDR3 loop: CASSFLTSGRWYEQYF. CDR3 sequence (DNA): TGTGCCAGCAGCTTTTTGACTAGCGGGAGATGGTACGAGCAGTACTTC.

The rearrangement links TRBV9 to TRBJ2-1; a possible D gene is TRBD2 (6 bases). Germline CDR1 is SGDLS and CDR2 is YYNGEE. V lost 3 bases to trimming and J lost 4 bases, with 17 bases between them. There are 16 residues in the CDR3. CDR3 sequence reads: CASSARGGRDYNEQFF. The CDR3 bases are TGTGCCAGCAGCGCCCGGGGAGGACGAGATTACAATGAGCAGTTCTTC. The full variable domain, rest sourced from reference TRBV9 and TRBJ2-1, is DSGVTQTPKHLITATGQRVTLRCSPRSGDLSVYWYQQSLDQGLQFLIQYYNGEERAKGNILERFSAQQFPDLHSELNLSSLELGDSALYFCASSARGGRDYNEQFFGPGTRLTVL.

Details on this clonotype: A much larger clonotype is one base distant, so this may be a read error. CDR3 loop: CASTSSSSGANVLAF. The CDR3, as DNA: TGTGCCAGCACCTCCTCGAGCTCTGGGGCCAACGTCCTGGCTTTC. The V call is TRBV28, the J call TRBJ2-6, with D perhaps TRBD1 (5 bases). CDR3 size: 15 residues. CDR1 and CDR2 (germline): MDHEN, SYDVKM.

In its sample, this clonotype was seen many times. V usage is TRBV19 and J usage is TRBJ2-1; 12 nucleotides agree with TRBD2. Germline CDR1 is LNHDA and CDR2 is SQIVND (reference sequence). With V trimmed by 5 bases and J by 5 bases, 16 bases remained unmatched. The CDR3 spans 19 residues. The CDR3 nucleotides are TGTGCCAGTAGTCCCGTTACTAGCGGGAGGCCCCCCTTGGACAATGAGCAGTTCTTC. It is translated as CASSPVTSGRPPLDNEQFF.

This clonotype showed up many times. This rearrangement joins TRBV3-1 to TRBJ2-5; 7 bases line up with TRBD1. This CDR3 spans 13 amino acids. V was pared by 3 bases and J by 3 bases, with 1 base of the junction left unmatched. Per germline, CDR1 LGHDT and CDR2 YNNKEL (reference sequence). The CDR3 DNA reads as TGTGCCAGCAGCCATACAGGGGAAGAGACCCAGTACTTC. Translating it yields CASSHTGEETQYF.

The J gene is TRBJ2-3, the V gene TRBV20-1, with 10 positions matching TRBD2. Losses at the gene ends were 5 bases for V and 1 base for J; bases not matched to a gene: 6. The CDR3 runs 15 residues. CDR1 is DFQATT and CDR2 is SNEGSKA in the germline V gene (reference sequence). The CDR3 loop reads CSARSGRGGTDTQYF. The CDR3 coding sequence is TGCAGTGCTCGAAGCGGGAGGGGGGGCACAGATACGCAGTATTTT.

In its sample, this clonotype was seen a few times. This chain uses TRBV4-1 with TRBJ1-4; D unresolved. CDR3 length: 14 amino acids. The V gene's germline CDR1 is MGHRA and CDR2 YSYEKL. V lost 3 bases to trimming and J lost 3 bases, with 8 bases between them. This CDR3 is CASSHSGSNEKLFF. The CDR3 DNA sequence: TGCGCCAGCAGCCACTCGGGATCTAATGAAAAACTGTTTTTT.

The gene calls are TRBV6-6 and TRBJ1-5; TRBD1 might be the D (5 bases). Trimming took off 0 bases at V and 7 bases at J, with 13 bases between the two ends. The CDR3 is 15 residues long. CDR1 is MNHNY, CDR2 SVGAGI, per germline (reference sequence). CDR3 protein: CASSYSSRGGQPQHF. The CDR3 region has the DNA TGTGCCAGCAGTTACTCGAGCCGGGGCGGACAGCCCCAGCATTTT.

This clonotype was seen a handful of times. The rearrangement links TRBV12-3 or TRBV12-4 to TRBJ1-1; no definite D call. The germline V and J ends were trimmed by 3 bases and 0 bases, with 5 bases remaining between them. This CDR3 has 13 amino acids. The CDR3 bases are TGTGCCAGCAGTTTTTACGTGAACACTGAAGCTTTCTTT. It encodes CASSFYVNTEAFF.

This clonotype has at least ten counts. The V and J genes are TRBV20-1 and TRBJ2-3, with 8 positions matching TRBD2. The CDR3 is made up of 15 amino acids. Germline CDR1 reads DFQATT; CDR2 reads SNEGSKA (reference sequence). The ends lost 3 bases at V and 0 bases at J; junction bases unmatched: 5. The CDR3 spells CSASGLAISTDTQYF. The CDR3 DNA reads TGCAGTGCTAGTGGACTAGCTATAAGCACAGATACGCAGTATTTT.